This TCR beta chain was observed in a study of blood T cells in healthy people across ages. It was with a sample-barcoded 5' primer and a J-beta primer mix that a second PCR of about 6 to 11 cycles was run. TCRdb analysed the 5' RACE reads with MiXCR anew, one entry per CDR3 protein. The data contain more than 1,000,000 distinct CDR3 sequences, 25% of them singletons. After removal of 6 bases from V and 1 base from J, the junction contained 7 bases not matched to a gene. CDR3 length: 15 residues. Per germline, CDR1 MNHNY and CDR2 SVGAGI (reference sequence). In addition, the sample was reused for a study of T cells of mothers and their children.

The rearrangement links TRBV6-6 to TRBJ2-5; 8 nucleotides match TRBD2. This clonotype originated in a girl under 10 years old in good health. The sample taken for sequencing was blood. In nucleotides, the CDR3 is TGTGCCAGCAGCCTACTAGCGGACCCCCAAGAGACCCAGTACTTC. Amino acid sequence: CASSLLADPQETQYF.